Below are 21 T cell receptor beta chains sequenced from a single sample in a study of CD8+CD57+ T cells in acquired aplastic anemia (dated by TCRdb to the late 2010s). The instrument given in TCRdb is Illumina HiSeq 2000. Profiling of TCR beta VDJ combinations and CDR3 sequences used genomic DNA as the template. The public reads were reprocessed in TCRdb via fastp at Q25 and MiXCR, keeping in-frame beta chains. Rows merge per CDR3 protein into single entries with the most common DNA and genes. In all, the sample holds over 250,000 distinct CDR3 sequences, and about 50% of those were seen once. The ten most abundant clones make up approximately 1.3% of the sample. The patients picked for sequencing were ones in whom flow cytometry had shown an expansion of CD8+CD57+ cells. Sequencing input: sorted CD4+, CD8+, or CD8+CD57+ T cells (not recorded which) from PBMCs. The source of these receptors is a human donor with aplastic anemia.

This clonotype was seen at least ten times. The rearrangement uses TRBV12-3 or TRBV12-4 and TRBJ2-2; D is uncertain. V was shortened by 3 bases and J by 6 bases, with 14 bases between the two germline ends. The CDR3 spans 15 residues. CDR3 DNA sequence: TGTGCCAGCAGTTTTAATGGTCATCCCGCCGGGGAGCTGTTTTTT. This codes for CASSFNGHPAGELFF.

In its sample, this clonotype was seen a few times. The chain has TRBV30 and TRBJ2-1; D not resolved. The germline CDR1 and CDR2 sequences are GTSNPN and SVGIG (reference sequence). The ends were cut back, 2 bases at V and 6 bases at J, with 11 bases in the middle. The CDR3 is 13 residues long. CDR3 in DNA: TGTGCCTGGAGTTCAAGGACCGTCAATGAGCAGTTCTTC. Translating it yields CAWSSRTVNEQFF. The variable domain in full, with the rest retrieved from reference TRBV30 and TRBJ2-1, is SQTIHQWPATLVQPVGSPLSLECTVEGTSNPNLYWYRQAAGRGLQLLFYSVGIGQISSEVPQNLSASRPQDRQFILSSKKLLLSDSGFYLCAWSSRTVNEQFFGPGTRLTVL.

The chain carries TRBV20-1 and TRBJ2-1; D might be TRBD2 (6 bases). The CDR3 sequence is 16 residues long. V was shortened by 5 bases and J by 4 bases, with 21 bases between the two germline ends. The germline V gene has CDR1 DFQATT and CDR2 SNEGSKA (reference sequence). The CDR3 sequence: CSALEGRGGEYNEQFF. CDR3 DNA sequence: TGCAGTGCTCTGGAGGGGCGGGGTGGGGAGTACAATGAGCAGTTCTTC.

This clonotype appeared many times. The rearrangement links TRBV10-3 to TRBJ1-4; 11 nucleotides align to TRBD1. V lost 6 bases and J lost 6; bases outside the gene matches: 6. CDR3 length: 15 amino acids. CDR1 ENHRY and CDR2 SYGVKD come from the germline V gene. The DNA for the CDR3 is TGTGCCATCAGCCTCGGACAGGGGGCAGATGAAAAACTGTTTTTT. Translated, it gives CAISLGQGADEKLFF.

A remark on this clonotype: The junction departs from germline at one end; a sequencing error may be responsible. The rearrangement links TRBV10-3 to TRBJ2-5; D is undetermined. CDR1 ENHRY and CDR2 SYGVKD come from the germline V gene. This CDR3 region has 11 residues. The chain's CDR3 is CASSEMETQYF. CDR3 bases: TGTGCCAGCAGTGAGATGGAGACCCAGTACTTC.

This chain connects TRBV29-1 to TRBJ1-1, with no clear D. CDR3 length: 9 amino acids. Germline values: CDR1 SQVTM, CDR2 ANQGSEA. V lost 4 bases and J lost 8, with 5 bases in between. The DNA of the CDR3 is TGCAGCGTTGGCTGGGAAGCTTTCTTT. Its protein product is CSVGWEAFF. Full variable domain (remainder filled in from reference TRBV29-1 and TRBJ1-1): SAVISQKPSRDICQRGTSLTIQCQVDSQVTMMFWYRQQPGQSLTLIATANQGSEATYESGFVIDKFPISRPNLTFSTLTVSNMSPEDSSIYLCSVGWEAFFGQGTRLTVV.

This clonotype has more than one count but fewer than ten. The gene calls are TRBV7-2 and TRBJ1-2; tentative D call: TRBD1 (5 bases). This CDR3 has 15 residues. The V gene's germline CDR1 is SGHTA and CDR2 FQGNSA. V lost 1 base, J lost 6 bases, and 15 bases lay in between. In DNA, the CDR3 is TGTGCCAGCAGCTTAGTGACAGCAAGTAGGGATGGCTACACCTTC. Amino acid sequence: CASSLVTASRDGYTF.

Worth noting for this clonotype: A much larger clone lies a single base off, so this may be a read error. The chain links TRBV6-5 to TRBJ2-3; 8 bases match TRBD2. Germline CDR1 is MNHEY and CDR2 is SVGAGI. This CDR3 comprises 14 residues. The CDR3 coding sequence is TGTGCCAGCACCTTAGCGGGGCGCACAGGTACGCAGTATTTT. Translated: CASTLAGRTGTQYF.

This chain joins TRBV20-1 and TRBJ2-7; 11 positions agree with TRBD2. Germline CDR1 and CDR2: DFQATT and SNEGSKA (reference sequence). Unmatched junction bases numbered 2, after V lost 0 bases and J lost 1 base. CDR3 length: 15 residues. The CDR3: CSARDRTSGSYEQYF. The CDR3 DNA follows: TGCAGTGCTAGAGATCGGACTAGCGGGTCCTACGAGCAGTACTTC.

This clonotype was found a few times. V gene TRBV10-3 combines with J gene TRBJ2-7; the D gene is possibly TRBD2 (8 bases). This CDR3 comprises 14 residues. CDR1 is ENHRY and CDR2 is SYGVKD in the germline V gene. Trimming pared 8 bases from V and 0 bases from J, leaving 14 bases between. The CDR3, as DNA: TGTGCCATCCGTAGCGGGGACAGCTCCTACGAGCAGTACTTC. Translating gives CAIRSGDSSYEQYF.

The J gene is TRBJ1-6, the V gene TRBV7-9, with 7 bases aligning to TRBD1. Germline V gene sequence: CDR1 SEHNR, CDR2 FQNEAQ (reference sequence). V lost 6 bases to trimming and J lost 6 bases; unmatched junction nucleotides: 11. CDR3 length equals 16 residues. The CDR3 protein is CASSAGTDLLNSPLHF. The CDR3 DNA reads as TGTGCCAGCAGTGCTGGGACAGACCTCCTTAATTCACCCCTCCACTTT.

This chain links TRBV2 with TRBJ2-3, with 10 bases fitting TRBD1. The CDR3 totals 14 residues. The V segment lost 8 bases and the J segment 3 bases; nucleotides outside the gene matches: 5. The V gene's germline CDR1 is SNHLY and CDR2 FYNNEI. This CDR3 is CASQWGQGTDTQYF. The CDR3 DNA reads TGTGCCAGCCAGTGGGGACAGGGGACAGATACGCAGTATTTT.

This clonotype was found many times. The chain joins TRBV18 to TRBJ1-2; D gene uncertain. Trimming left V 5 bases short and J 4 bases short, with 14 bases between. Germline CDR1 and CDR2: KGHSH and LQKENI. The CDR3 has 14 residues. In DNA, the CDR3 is TGTGCCAGCTCAGGCACGACCGTTGTCTATGGCTACACCTTC. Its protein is CASSGTTVVYGYTF.

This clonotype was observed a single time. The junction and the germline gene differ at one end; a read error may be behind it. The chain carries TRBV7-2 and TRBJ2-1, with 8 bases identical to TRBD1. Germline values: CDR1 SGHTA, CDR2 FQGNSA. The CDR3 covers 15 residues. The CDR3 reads CASSPGTGSVDEQFF. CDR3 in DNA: TGCGCCAGCAGCCCGGGGACAGGTTCGGTCGATGAGCAGTTCTTC. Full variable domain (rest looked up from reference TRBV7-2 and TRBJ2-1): GAGVSQSPSNKVTEKGKDVELRCDPISGHTALYWYRQSLGQGLEFLIYFQGNSAPDKSGLPSDRFSAERTGGSVSTLTIQRTQQEDSAVYLCASSPGTGSVDEQFFGPGTRLTVL.

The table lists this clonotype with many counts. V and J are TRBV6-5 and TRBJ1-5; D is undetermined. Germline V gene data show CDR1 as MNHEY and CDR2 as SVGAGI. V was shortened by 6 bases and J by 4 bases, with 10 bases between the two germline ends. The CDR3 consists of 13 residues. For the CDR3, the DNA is TGTGCCAGCAGCGCGACGGGGAATCAGCCCCAGCATTTT. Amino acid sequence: CASSATGNQPQHF.

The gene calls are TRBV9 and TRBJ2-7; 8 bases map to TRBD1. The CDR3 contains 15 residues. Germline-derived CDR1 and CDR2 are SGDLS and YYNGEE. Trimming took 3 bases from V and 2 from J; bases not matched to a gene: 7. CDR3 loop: CASSALTGAAYEQYF. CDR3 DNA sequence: TGTGCCAGCAGCGCGCTGACAGGGGCGGCCTACGAGCAGTACTTC.

The CDR3 DNA sequence: TGTGCCAGCAGTGTCACTTCTCCGCAGGGGGCATCCTATAATTCACCCCTCCACTTT. Residues: CASSVTSPQGASYNSPLHF. This chain connects TRBV9 to TRBJ1-6; 8 bases line up with TRBD1. Germline trimming cut 5 bases from V and 1 base from J; bases unmatched to any gene: 14. This CDR3 comprises 19 residues. CDR1 and CDR2 from the germline V gene are SGDLS and YYNGEE.

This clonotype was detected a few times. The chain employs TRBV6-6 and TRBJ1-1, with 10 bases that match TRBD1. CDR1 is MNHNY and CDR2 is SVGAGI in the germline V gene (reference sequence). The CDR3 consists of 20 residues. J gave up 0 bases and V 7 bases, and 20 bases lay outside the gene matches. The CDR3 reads CASTSGAGTGVSGVNTEAFF. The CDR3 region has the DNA TGTGCCAGCACCTCAGGGGCCGGGACAGGGGTATCTGGAGTGAACACTGAAGCTTTCTTT.

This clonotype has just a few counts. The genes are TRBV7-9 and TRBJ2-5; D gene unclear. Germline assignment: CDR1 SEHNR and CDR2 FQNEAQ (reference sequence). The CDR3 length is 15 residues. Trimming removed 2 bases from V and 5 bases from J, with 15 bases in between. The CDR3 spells CASSLLPQAQETQYF. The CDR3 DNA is TGTGCCAGCAGCTTACTACCCCAGGCCCAGGAGACCCAGTACTTC.

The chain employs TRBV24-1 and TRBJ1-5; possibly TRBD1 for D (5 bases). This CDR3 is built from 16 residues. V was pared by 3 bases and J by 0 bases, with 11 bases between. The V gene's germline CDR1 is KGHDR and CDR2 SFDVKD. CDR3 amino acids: CATSDPGTDSNQPQHF. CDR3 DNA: TGTGCCACCAGTGATCCGGGGACGGATAGCAATCAGCCCCAGCATTTT.

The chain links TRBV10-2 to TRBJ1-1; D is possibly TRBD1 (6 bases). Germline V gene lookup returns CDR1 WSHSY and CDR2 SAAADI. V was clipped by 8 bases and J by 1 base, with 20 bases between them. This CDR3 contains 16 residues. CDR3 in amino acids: CASLSKWGQSNTEAFF. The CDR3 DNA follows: TGCGCCAGCCTATCTAAATGGGGACAATCGAACACTGAAGCTTTCTTT.